Listed below are T cell receptor beta chains from one sample, sequenced in a study of response to subunit inactivated influenza vaccine. Using its own MiXCR run on the RT-PCR reads, TCRdb lists one record per CDR3 protein. The top ten clones hold about an eighth of a sample with more than 400,000 distinct CDR3 sequences, 9.5% to 12% of them seen once. The sequences come from PBMCs from blood, collected roughly 46 days after vaccination. These receptors originate from a man in his forties or fifties who received an inactivated influenza vaccine. Each CDR3 is given with its conserved first and last residue. D genes are given only for firm matches. Clone size is shown for a subset of rows, as once, few, many or a class of expanded clone.

d_call clone_size cdr3_length j_call v_call cdr3_aa cdr3_nt
NA few 13 TRBJ1-2 TRBV7-9 CASSLVRAQGYTF TGTGCCAGCAGCTTAGTTCGGGCCCAGGGCTACACCTTC
NA NA 11 TRBJ2-1 TRBV12-3/TRBV12-4 CARSLGGEQFF TGTGCCAGAAGTTTGGGCGGGGAGCAGTTCTTC
NA many 16 TRBJ1-3 TRBV12-3/TRBV12-4 CASSLGRTISGNTIYF TGTGCCAGCAGTTTGGGGCGGACTATCTCTGGAAACACCATATATTTT
NA many 15 TRBJ2-3 TRBV7-2 CASSLVWTSTDTQYF TGTGCCAGCAGCTTAGTCTGGACTAGCACAGATACGCAGTATTTT
NA few 16 TRBJ2-3 TRBV12-3/TRBV12-4 CASSLRGGVDPDTQYF TGTGCCAGCAGTCTCAGGGGGGGTGTCGATCCAGATACGCAGTATTTT
TRBD2 few 17 TRBJ2-1 TRBV28 CASISVAGTLSYNEQFF TGTGCCAGCATTTCTGTAGCGGGTACCCTCTCCTACAATGAGCAGTTCTTC
NA NA 14 TRBJ2-3 TRBV29-1 CSVEEYNPVDTQYF TGCAGCGTTGAAGAGTATAACCCGGTAGATACGCAGTATTTT
NA few 15 TRBJ1-3 TRBV4-1 CASSQEGGVGNTIYF TGCGCCAGCAGCCAAGAGGGTGGCGTCGGAAACACCATATATTTT
TRBD1 NA 15 TRBJ1-6 TRBV5-1 CASSSGQGLNSPLHF TGCGCCAGCAGCTCGGGACAGGGTTTGAATTCACCCCTCCACTTT
TRBD2 many 15 TRBJ2-7 TRBV20-1 CSARVSGGYDYEQYF TGCAGTGCTAGAGTTAGCGGGGGGTATGACTACGAGCAGTACTTC
NA NA 14 TRBJ1-5 TRBV25-1 CASSDWVDNQPQHF TGTGCCAGCAGTGACTGGGTGGATAATCAGCCCCAGCATTTT
NA few 12 TRBJ1-1 TRBV29-1 CSVVRTNTEAFF TGCAGCGTTGTCCGAACGAACACTGAAGCTTTCTTT
NA NA 16 TRBJ2-4 TRBV5-6 CASSYRLWDGANIQYF TGTGCCAGCAGTTATCGGTTATGGGACGGTGCAAACATTCAGTACTTC
TRBD1 few 16 TRBJ2-2 TRBV7-2 CASSFTGTGYTGELFF TGTGCCAGCAGCTTCACCGGGACAGGGTACACCGGGGAGCTGTTTTTT
NA NA 12 TRBJ2-3 TRBV20-1 CSAPQDTDTQYF TGCAGTGCCCCCCAAGATACAGATACGCAGTATTTT
NA NA 14 TRBJ2-2 TRBV24-1 CATSGQTYTGELFF TGTGCCACCAGTGGGCAGACCTACACCGGGGAGCTGTTTTTT
NA once 15 TRBJ2-3 TRBV6-2/TRBV6-3 CASRPLSIGTDTQYF TGTGCCAGCAGACCCCTAAGCATAGGCACAGATACGCAGTATTTT
TRBD2 many 15 TRBJ2-5 TRBV12-3/TRBV12-4 CASRSLSGGQETQYF TGTGCCAGCAGGTCCCTCAGCGGGGGTCAAGAGACCCAGTACTTC
NA few 15 TRBJ2-3 TRBV5-1 CASSFRGGMTDTQYF TGCGCCAGCAGCTTCAGGGGGGGAATGACAGATACGCAGTATTTT
NA many 13 TRBJ2-5 TRBV7-2 CASSHPKGGTQYF TGTGCCAGCAGTCACCCGAAGGGGGGGACCCAGTACTTC
NA many 13 TRBJ1-2 TRBV11-2 CASSFRSPYGYTF TGTGCCAGCAGCTTCCGATCCCCATATGGCTACACCTTC
NA few 12 TRBJ1-2 TRBV12-3/TRBV12-4 CASSLGFYGYTF TGTGCCAGCAGTTTAGGGTTCTATGGCTACACCTTC
NA few 15 TRBJ1-5 TRBV20-1 CSAVRPGARNQPQHF TGCAGTGCCGTGCGGCCAGGGGCGCGCAATCAGCCCCAGCATTTT
TRBD2 NA 15 TRBJ2-5 TRBV11-1 CASSTGLAHKETQYF TGTGCCAGCAGCACGGGACTAGCGCACAAAGAGACCCAGTACTTC
NA many 13 TRBJ1-2 TRBV10-1 CASSEGPNYGYTF TGCGCCAGCAGTGAAGGTCCGAACTATGGCTACACCTTC
NA many 13 TRBJ1-5 TRBV5-1 CASSLYLDQPQHF TGCGCCAGCAGCTTGTATCTTGATCAGCCCCAGCATTTT
NA many 15 TRBJ2-5 TRBV7-2 CASSITAGQGETQYF TGTGCCAGCAGCATCACCGCGGGACAAGGGGAGACCCAGTACTTC
NA NA 16 TRBJ2-3 TRBV25-1 CASSEGLGSSTDTQYF TGTGCCAGCAGTGAAGGGCTCGGGTCCAGCACAGATACGCAGTATTTT
NA NA 15 TRBJ2-7 TRBV2 CASRGTTSAFYEQYF TGTGCCAGCAGGGGCACCACCTCCGCGTTCTACGAGCAGTACTTC
NA NA 15 TRBJ2-1 TRBV4-3 CASSREGGNYNEQFF TGCGCCAGCAGCCGGGAGGGGGGAAACTACAATGAGCAGTTCTTC
NA few 16 TRBJ1-1 TRBV4-2 CASSQDPTFEGTEAFF TGTGCCAGCAGCCAAGATCCCACGTTTGAGGGCACTGAAGCTTTCTTT
TRBD1 NA 15 TRBJ2-3 TRBV10-3 CAISESDRESDTQYF TGTGCCATCAGTGAGTCGGACAGGGAATCAGATACGCAGTATTTT
NA few 12 TRBJ1-2 TRBV12-3/TRBV12-4 CASREQGAGYTF TGTGCCAGCAGGGAACAGGGAGCTGGCTACACCTTC
NA NA 14 TRBJ2-1 TRBV7-2 CASSSYPTRGEQFF TGTGCCAGCAGCTCCTATCCCACTAGGGGTGAGCAGTTCTTC
TRBD2 NA 17 TRBJ2-1 TRBV4-2 CASSQGLAGGHYNEQFF TGTGCCAGCAGCCAGGGACTAGCGGGGGGGCATTACAATGAGCAGTTCTTC
NA NA 14 TRBJ2-7 TRBV7-2 CASSSEVSSYEQYF TGTGCCAGCAGCTCCGAGGTGAGCTCCTACGAGCAGTACTTC
NA NA 17 TRBJ2-2 TRBV11-2 CASSLTRFLPNAGELFF TGTGCCAGCAGCTTAACCCGTTTTCTGCCTAATGCCGGGGAGCTGTTTTTT
NA few 14 TRBJ2-3 TRBV28 CASLGRGSTDTQYF TGTGCCAGCCTCGGACGAGGTAGCACAGATACGCAGTATTTT
TRBD1 few 16 TRBJ2-2 TRBV12-3/TRBV12-4 CASSRQGQGGPGELFF TGTGCCAGCAGTAGACAAGGACAGGGAGGACCCGGGGAGCTGTTTTTT
TRBD2 few 15 TRBJ2-5 TRBV7-2 CASSAGGLARETQYF TGTGCCAGCAGCGCCGGGGGACTAGCGAGGGAGACCCAGTACTTC
TRBD1 NA 12 TRBJ1-1 TRBV7-8 CASSWDRVGAFF TGTGCCAGCAGCTGGGACAGGGTTGGTGCTTTCTTT
TRBD2 few 15 TRBJ2-5 TRBV20-1 CSAGGLAVSQETQYF TGCAGTGCTGGGGGACTAGCGGTTAGCCAAGAGACCCAGTACTTC
NA NA 14 TRBJ2-3 TRBV7-2 CASSSGPGYDTQYF TGTGCCAGCAGCTCGGGACCAGGATACGATACGCAGTATTTT
NA many 13 TRBJ1-2 TRBV6-5 CASSYTSGYGYTF TGTGCCAGCAGTTATACATCCGGCTATGGCTACACCTTC
TRBD2 few 18 TRBJ2-1 TRBV5-1 CASSLVLAGGKPYNEQFF TGCGCCAGCAGCTTGGTTCTAGCGGGAGGCAAACCTTACAATGAGCAGTTCTTC
TRBD1 many 14 TRBJ1-6 TRBV5-1 CASSVGQVNSPLHF TGCGCCAGCAGCGTAGGACAGGTTAATTCACCCCTCCACTTT
NA NA 15 TRBJ2-7 TRBV5-6 CASSTRAIKNYEQYF TGTGCCAGCAGCACAAGAGCTATCAAAAACTACGAGCAGTACTTC
TRBD2 few 16 TRBJ2-7 TRBV20-1 CSARDPAGRAYYEQYF TGCAGTGCTAGAGATCCAGCAGGGAGGGCCTACTACGAGCAGTACTTC
NA few 11 TRBJ1-1 TRBV29-1 CSVEGGLGAFF TGCAGCGTTGAAGGAGGCCTAGGAGCTTTCTTT
NA many 12 TRBJ2-7 TRBV5-1 CASRGSANEQYF TGCGCCAGCAGAGGTTCGGCTAACGAGCAGTACTTC
NA NA 19 TRBJ2-3 TRBV7-6 CASSLFGPYRGDLRDTQYF TGTGCCAGCAGCTTATTTGGTCCGTATAGGGGGGACTTGCGGGATACGCAGTATTTT
TRBD2 many 16 TRBJ2-1 TRBV10-3 CAISGSGLAEYNEQFF TGTGCCATCAGTGGTTCGGGACTAGCGGAATACAATGAGCAGTTCTTC
NA few 16 TRBJ1-4 TRBV12-3/TRBV12-4 CASSTDNRVGREKLFF TGTGCCAGCAGTACCGATAACAGGGTCGGAAGGGAAAAACTGTTTTTT
NA many 14 TRBJ1-1 TRBV20-1 CSAREGHGDTEAFF TGCAGTGCCAGGGAGGGTCATGGTGACACTGAAGCTTTCTTT
NA many 13 TRBJ1-1 TRBV5-1 CASKAGKGSEAFF TGCGCCAGCAAGGCGGGAAAGGGGAGTGAAGCTTTCTTT
NA NA 16 TRBJ1-3 TRBV7-2 CASSLAGLISGNTIYF TGTGCCAGCAGCTTAGCGGGCCTCATATCTGGAAACACCATATATTTT
TRBD1 few 14 TRBJ2-5 TRBV4-1 CASSQNRGRETQYF TGCGCCAGCAGCCAGAACAGGGGGCGGGAGACCCAGTACTTC